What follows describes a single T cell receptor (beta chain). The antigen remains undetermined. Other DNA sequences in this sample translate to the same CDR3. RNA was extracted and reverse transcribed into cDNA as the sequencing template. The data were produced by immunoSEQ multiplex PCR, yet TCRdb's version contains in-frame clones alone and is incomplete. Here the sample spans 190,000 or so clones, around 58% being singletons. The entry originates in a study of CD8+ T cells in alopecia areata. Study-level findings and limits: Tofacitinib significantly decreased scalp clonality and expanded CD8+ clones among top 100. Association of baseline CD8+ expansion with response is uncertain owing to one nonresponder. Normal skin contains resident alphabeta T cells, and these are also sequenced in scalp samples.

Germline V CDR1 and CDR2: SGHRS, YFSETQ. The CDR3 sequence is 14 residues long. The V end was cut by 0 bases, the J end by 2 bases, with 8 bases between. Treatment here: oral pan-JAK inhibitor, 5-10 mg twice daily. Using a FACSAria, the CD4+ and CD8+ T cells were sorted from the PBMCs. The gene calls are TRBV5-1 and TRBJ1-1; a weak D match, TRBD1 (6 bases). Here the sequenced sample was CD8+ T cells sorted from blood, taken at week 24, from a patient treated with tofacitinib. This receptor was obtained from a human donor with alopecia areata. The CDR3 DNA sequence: TGCGCCAGCAGCTTGGCGGGGGGCAACACTGAAGCTTTCTTT. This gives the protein CASSLAGGNTEAFF.